This T cell receptor (beta chain) was sequenced during a study of blood T cell repertoires in COVID-19. Sequencing was performed with immunoSEQ multiplex PCR; in TCRdb, only in-frame clones are kept and a portion is missing. Of about 200,000 clones in the sample, approximately 85% were seen once. Trimming took off 5 bases at V and 4 bases at J, with 11 bases between the two ends. Per germline, CDR1 SGHTA and CDR2 FQGNSA. This CDR3 has 14 residues. Material for sequencing was peripheral blood. V gene TRBV7-2 combines with J gene TRBJ2-2; no firm D call. The clonotype was recovered from an elderly woman with COVID-19, enrolled during active disease. CDR3 bases: TGTGCCAGCAGCCCCGAGTCGGTCACCGGGGAGCTGTTTTTT. Its translation: CASSPESVTGELFF.